One and the same sample provided the 29 T cell receptor beta chains below, sequenced in a study of read filtering for tumor transcriptome and immune sequencing. From around 0.4 ug of RNA, a library with molecular barcoded alpha/delta and beta/gamma adaptors was made. TCRdb independently ran MiXCR on the reads; one entry per CDR3 protein. The sample shows 30,000 to 50,000 distinct CDR3 sequences, about 10% of them seen only once. The sequencing sample was made of a population of CD138-negative cells sorted from bone marrow. These receptors were taken from a donor at least 40 years old with multiple myeloma.

This clonotype was counted a few times. The V gene is TRBV28, the J gene TRBJ2-6; D is tentatively TRBD1 or TRBD2 (5 bases each). The CDR3 spans 16 residues. In germline, CDR1 is MDHEN, CDR2 SYDVKM. Trimming cost V 7 bases and J 0 bases, with 13 bases left between them. The CDR3 here is CASTLRGPSGANVLTF. DNA of the CDR3: TGTGCCAGCACCTTAAGGGGACCCTCTGGGGCCAACGTCCTGACTTTC.

At least ten counts were recorded for this clonotype. The V gene is TRBV6-2 or TRBV6-3, the J gene TRBJ2-5; D ambiguous. Trimming removed 2 bases at V and 4 bases at J, with 8 bases between. The CDR3 totals 13 residues. Germline values: CDR1 MNHEY, CDR2 SVGEGT. In nucleotides, the CDR3 is TGTGCCAGCAGTTACACTCGGTTAGAGACCCAGTACTTC. This sequence encodes CASSYTRLETQYF.

This clonotype has at least ten counts. CDR3 sequence (DNA): TGTGCCAGCATGGGCGGTGAGGACAATGAGCAGTTCTTC. Encoded protein: CASMGGEDNEQFF. This chain connects TRBV6-5 to TRBJ2-1; no reliable D call. Per the germline V gene, CDR1 is MNHEY and CDR2 is SVGAGI. The CDR3 sequence is 13 residues long. Trimming cost V 7 bases and J 5 bases, with 12 bases left between them.

This clonotype was picked up many times. This chain joins TRBV20-1 and TRBJ2-7; weak D call: TRBD2 (7 bases). The length of the CDR3 is 14 residues. V was cut by 6 bases and J by 3 bases, with 18 bases left in between. Per the germline V gene, CDR1 is DFQATT and CDR2 is SNEGSKA (reference sequence). DNA for the CDR3: TGCAGTGCCGTTGCGGGGGCCAACCACTACGAGCAGTACTTC. This codes for CSAVAGANHYEQYF.

This clonotype was seen only a few times. The rearrangement links TRBV28 to TRBJ1-5; D is unclear. CDR1 and CDR2 from the germline V gene are MDHEN and SYDVKM. Trimming shortened V by 7 bases and J by 4 bases, and 8 bases separated the two germline ends. This CDR3 comprises 12 residues. The CDR3 is CASNILNQPQHF. The CDR3 DNA reads as TGTGCCAGCAATATCCTGAATCAGCCCCAGCATTTT.

There are many counts of this clonotype. The V and J genes are TRBV11-3 and TRBJ2-7; tentative D call: TRBD2 (5 bases). Per the germline V gene, CDR1 is SGHNT and CDR2 is YENEEA. CDR3 size: 17 residues. The V and J ends lost 2 bases and 0 bases respectively, with 17 bases between them. Here the CDR3 reads CASSLSFGGSVSYEQYF. The CDR3 DNA reads as TGTGCCAGCAGCTTATCGTTTGGCGGGTCTGTCTCCTACGAGCAGTACTTC.

This rearrangement joins TRBV20-1 to TRBJ2-1; D is possibly TRBD1 or TRBD2 (5 bases each). The J call is uncertain, as TRBJ2-7 better fits the DNA end. Per germline, CDR1 DFQATT and CDR2 SNEGSKA (reference sequence). The CDR3 length is 14 residues. The CDR3 loop is CSAVQLGTCYEQYF. CDR3 in DNA: TGCAGTGCTGTGCAGCTGGGGACCTGCTACGAGCAGTACTTC.

Many counts were recorded for this clonotype. An end of the junction differs from the germline gene, which may be a read error. The rearrangement uses TRBV6-6 and TRBJ2-3, with D perhaps TRBD1 (5 bases). The CDR3 is made up of 13 amino acids. The germline gives CDR1 MNHNY, CDR2 SVGAGI (reference sequence). Written as DNA, the CDR3 is TGTGACAGCACTCAGGGTTGGTCGGATACGCAGTATTTT. The encoded protein is CDSTQGWSDTQYF.

This clonotype has ten or more counts. The chain recombines TRBV29-1 with TRBJ1-2, with TRBD1 identical over 9 bases. The CDR3 extends over 15 amino acids. Germline V gene lookup returns CDR1 SQVTM and CDR2 ANQGSEA. V was clipped by 7 bases and J by 0 bases; unmatched bases: 9. CDR3: CSATGGALSNYGYTF. In DNA form, the CDR3 reads TGCAGCGCTACAGGGGGCGCGTTATCTAACTATGGCTACACCTTC.

Comment on this clonotype: Possible read error: a much larger clone is one base away. The rearrangement links TRBV6-5 to TRBJ1-5; the D gene is possibly TRBD1 (5 bases). Per germline, CDR1 MNHEY and CDR2 SVGAGI. The CDR3 has 15 amino acids. The CDR3 loop is CASSYYRSSNQPLHF. The CDR3, as DNA: TGTGCCAGCAGTTACTACAGGTCGAGCAATCAGCCCCTGCATTTT.

In this sample, this clonotype turned up many times. The J gene is TRBJ1-5, the V gene TRBV20-1; the match to TRBD1 covers 12 bases. The V gene's germline CDR1 is DFQATT and CDR2 SNEGSKA (reference sequence). The CDR3 totals 16 residues. After removal of 2 bases from V and 1 base from J, the junction contained 3 bases not matched to a gene. The CDR3 sequence is CSARPGTGGSNQPQHF. The CDR3 DNA sequence: TGCAGTGCTAGACCCGGGACAGGGGGCAGCAATCAGCCCCAGCATTTT.

In this sample, this clonotype turned up once. The gene calls are TRBV7-2 and TRBJ2-4; 9 positions agree with TRBD1. Germline trimming cut 5 bases from V and 3 bases from J; bases unmatched to any gene: 14. The germline V gene has CDR1 SGHTA and CDR2 FQGNSA. The CDR3 consists of 18 residues. The CDR3 is CASSLREGQGFYKNIQYF. CDR3 nucleotide sequence: TGTGCCAGCAGCCTCCGAGAGGGACAGGGCTTTTACAAAAACATTCAGTACTTC.

The sample holds many counts of this clonotype. The chain couples TRBV20-1 to TRBJ2-4; the match to TRBD1 covers 8 bases. After removal of 5 bases from V and 8 bases from J, the junction contained 14 bases not matched to a gene. CDR3 size: 15 residues. Germline V gene lookup returns CDR1 DFQATT and CDR2 SNEGSKA (reference sequence). CDR3 nucleotide sequence: TGCAGTGCTCAAAATCGCGGCGGACAGGGTTACATTCAGTACTTC. This translates into CSAQNRGGQGYIQYF.

The chain combines TRBV20-1 with TRBJ2-5; D is uncertain. The CDR3 contains 14 residues. In germline, CDR1 is DFQATT, CDR2 SNEGSKA (reference sequence). V was cut by 0 bases and J by 0 bases, with 8 bases left in between. CDR3 residues: CSAREALNQETQYF. The CDR3 DNA is TGCAGTGCTAGAGAAGCGCTGAACCAAGAGACCCAGTACTTC.

About this clonotype: This could be a read error, since a much larger clone is one nucleotide away. V gene TRBV28 combines with J gene TRBJ2-5; 7 nucleotides match TRBD1. This CDR3 comprises 14 residues. Germline CDR1 MDHEN, CDR2 SYDVKM. The DNA of the CDR3 is TGTGCCAGCAGTTCCTTGACAGGGCAAGAGATCCAGTACTTC. Its translation is CASSSLTGQEIQYF.

This clonotype was recorded a few times. A much larger clone differs by one base, so this may be a read error. The chain employs TRBV20-1 and TRBJ2-3; D could derive from TRBD1 or TRBD2 (5 bases each). Germline V gene data show CDR1 as DFQATT and CDR2 as SNEGSKA (reference sequence). The CDR3 covers 13 residues. The CDR3: CSAREGPTDTRYF. The DNA of the CDR3 is TGCAGTGCTAGAGAGGGACCCACAGATACGCGGTATTTT.

This clonotype showed up many times. The V gene is TRBV7-2, the J gene TRBJ1-1, with no clear D. The ends were cut back, 5 bases at V and 0 bases at J, with 7 bases in the middle. This CDR3 is 13 amino acids long. In germline, CDR1 is SGHTA, CDR2 FQGNSA. The CDR3 nucleotides are TGTGCCAGCAGCCCGAGGCTGAACACTGAAGCTTTCTTT. Residues: CASSPRLNTEAFF. Combining the CDR3 with reference TRBV7-2 and TRBJ1-1 gives the whole variable domain GAGVSQSPSNKVTEKGKDVELRCDPISGHTALYWYRQSLGQGLEFLIYFQGNSAPDKSGLPSDRFSAERTGGSVSTLTIQRTQQEDSAVYLCASSPRLNTEAFFGQGTRLTVV.

This clonotype was detected many times. V gene TRBV6-4 combines with J gene TRBJ2-3, with D perhaps given as TRBD1 or TRBD2 (6 bases each). Trimming cost V 0 bases and J 3 bases, with 10 bases left between them. This CDR3 is 15 amino acids long. Germline values: CDR1 MRHNA, CDR2 SNTAGT. The chain's CDR3 is CASSDSKGGTDTQYF. CDR3 DNA sequence: TGTGCCAGCAGTGACTCGAAGGGGGGTACAGATACGCAGTATTTT.

This clonotype was picked up a small number of times. The chain uses TRBV20-1 and TRBJ2-5, with 8 bases fitting TRBD2. In germline, CDR1 is DFQATT, CDR2 SNEGSKA (reference sequence). The CDR3 has 14 amino acids. Trimming at V came to 5 bases and at J to 1 base, leaving 6 bases not matched to a gene. CDR3 loop: CSAGVLAGQETQYF. In DNA, the CDR3 is TGCAGTGCTGGCGTTCTAGCGGGCCAAGAGACCCAGTACTTC.

This chain joins TRBV30 and TRBJ2-6; D is uncertain. The CDR3 has 11 residues. CDR1 and CDR2 (germline): GTSNPN, SVGIG (reference sequence). V shed 2 bases and J shed 15 bases, with 11 bases lying between them. The CDR3 is CAWSSPAALTF. In nucleotides, the CDR3 is TGTGCCTGGAGTAGCCCCGCCGCCCTGACTTTC.

In this sample, this clonotype turned up many times. The chain links TRBV11-2 to TRBJ2-4; D not certain. This CDR3 is built from 14 residues. The V gene's germline CDR1 is SGHAT and CDR2 FQNNGV. Between the trimmed V and J ends, which lost 5 bases and 0 bases, there was a span of 8 bases. The CDR3 coding sequence is TGTGCCAGCAGCCCAGATATAGCCAAAAACATTCAGTACTTC. Protein: CASSPDIAKNIQYF.

At least ten counts were recorded for this clonotype. The V gene is TRBV10-3, the J gene TRBJ2-1, with a possible D match to TRBD2 (7 bases). The CDR3 has 14 amino acids. CDR1 and CDR2 from the germline V gene are ENHRY and SYGVKD. V lost 6 bases to trimming and J lost 9 bases, with 18 bases between them. This CDR3 reads CAISSYGGPGEQFF. The CDR3, as DNA: TGTGCCATCAGCTCCTACGGGGGGCCAGGTGAGCAGTTCTTC.

The table lists this clonotype with many counts. The chain employs TRBV19 and TRBJ2-1; D may be TRBD1 (6 bases). The CDR3 is made up of 11 amino acids. Germline assignment: CDR1 LNHDA and CDR2 SQIVND (reference sequence). The V end lost 8 bases, the J end lost 8 bases, and 10 bases lay between the germline ends. CDR3 residues: CASSQGDEQFF. The CDR3 DNA reads as TGTGCCAGTTCACAGGGCGATGAGCAGTTCTTC. The full variable domain, in which reference TRBV19 and TRBJ2-1 provide the parts outside the CDR3, is DGGITQSPKYLFRKEGQNVTLSCEQNLNHDAMYWYRQDPGQGLRLIYYSQIVNDFQKGDIAEGYSVSREKKESFPLTVTSAQKNPTAFYLCASSQGDEQFFGPGTRLTVL.

This clonotype occurred many times. The chain uses TRBV20-1 and TRBJ1-1; no clear D gene. Germline assignment: CDR1 DFQATT and CDR2 SNEGSKA (reference sequence). The germline V and J ends were trimmed by 3 bases and 1 base, with 15 bases remaining between them. This CDR3 is 15 amino acids long. CDR3 residues: CSASPRPGGNTEAFF. Written as DNA, the CDR3 is TGCAGTGCTAGTCCCAGGCCCGGCGGGAACACTGAAGCTTTCTTT.

This clonotype has ten or more counts. The chain's CDR3 is CASSTGGLARYTDTQYF. DNA for the CDR3: TGTGCCAGCAGCACCGGAGGACTAGCGAGGTACACAGATACGCAGTATTTT. The chain is built from TRBV7-9 and TRBJ2-3; 9 bases fit TRBD2. V lost 5 bases and J lost 2; bases outside the gene matches: 11. CDR1 is SEHNR and CDR2 is FQNEAQ in the germline V gene (reference sequence). The CDR3 has 17 residues.

Many counts were recorded for this clonotype. The chain joins TRBV5-1 to TRBJ1-2, with 9 nucleotides matching TRBD1. Germline CDR1 and CDR2: SGHRS and YFSETQ. The CDR3 spans 15 residues. V was clipped by 4 bases and J by 2 bases; unmatched bases: 6. Here the CDR3 DNA reads TGCGCCAGCAGCCCCTGGACAGGGGAAAACTATGGCTACACCTTC. Protein sequence: CASSPWTGENYGYTF.

Points on this clonotype: This could be a read error, since a much larger clone is one nucleotide away. This rearrangement joins TRBV20-1 to TRBJ2-2, with 9 positions matching TRBD1. Germline CDR1 is DFQATT and CDR2 is SNEGSKA (reference sequence). With 3 bases clipped from V and 3 bases from J, the junction kept 2 bases outside the gene matches. The CDR3 runs to 14 residues. The DNA for the CDR3 is TGCAGTGCTAGGAGGACAGGGGACACCGGGGAGCTGTTTTTT. Translating it yields CSARRTGDTGELFF.

A remark on this clonotype: A much more abundant neighbour one base away suggests this may be a read error. This chain connects TRBV7-8 to TRBJ2-5, with 7 bases matching TRBD1. The germline CDR1 and CDR2 sequences are SGHVS and FQNEAQ. The CDR3 sequence is 14 residues long. The CDR3 DNA reads TGTGCCAGCAGCCGCTGGACAGGACAAGAGGCCCAGTACTTC. It translates to CASSRWTGQEAQYF. Together with reference TRBV7-8 and TRBJ2-5, the CDR3 gives the full variable domain: GAGVSQSPRYKVAKRGQDVALRCDPISGHVSLFWYQQALGQGPEFLTYFQNEAQLDKSGLPSDRFFAERPEGSVSTLKIQRTQQEDSAVYLCASSRWTGQEAQYFGPGTRLLVL.

As concerns this clonotype: Just one base apart from a much larger clone, this may be a read error. This rearrangement joins TRBV20-1 to TRBJ2-5; tentatively, D is TRBD1 or TRBD2 (6 bases each). Trimming left V 7 bases short and J 9 bases short, with 18 bases between. CDR1 DFQATT and CDR2 SNEGSKA come from the germline V gene (reference sequence). CDR3 length: 12 residues. CDR3 DNA sequence: TGCAGTGGAGGGGGGACCATGAAGTCCCAGTACTTC. Translating it yields CSGGGTMKSQYF.